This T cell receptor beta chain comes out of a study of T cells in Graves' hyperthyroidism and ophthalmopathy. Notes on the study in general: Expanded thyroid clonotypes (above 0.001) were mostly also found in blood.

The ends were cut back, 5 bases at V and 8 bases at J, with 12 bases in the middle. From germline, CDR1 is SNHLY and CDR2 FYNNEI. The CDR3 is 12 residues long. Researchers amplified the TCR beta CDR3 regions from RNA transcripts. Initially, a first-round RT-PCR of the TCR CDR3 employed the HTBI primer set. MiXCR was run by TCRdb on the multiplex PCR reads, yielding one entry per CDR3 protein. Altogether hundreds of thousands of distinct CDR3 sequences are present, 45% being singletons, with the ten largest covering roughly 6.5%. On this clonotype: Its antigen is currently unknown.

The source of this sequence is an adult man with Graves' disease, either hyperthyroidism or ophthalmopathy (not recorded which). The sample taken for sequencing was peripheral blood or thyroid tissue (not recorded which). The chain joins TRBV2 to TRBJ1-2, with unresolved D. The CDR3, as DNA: TGTGCCAGCAGTCTCCCAGGTCGGGGCTACACCTTC. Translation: CASSLPGRGYTF. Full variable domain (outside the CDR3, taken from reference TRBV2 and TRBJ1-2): EPEVTQTPSHQVTQMGQEVILRCVPISNHLYFYWYRQILGQKVEFLVSFYNNEISEKSEIFDDQFSVERPDGSNFTLKIRSTKLEDSAMYFCASSLPGRGYTFGSGTRLTVV.